This entry concerns a single T cell receptor beta chain. What it binds is not known. V was cut by 1 base and J by 7 bases, with 8 bases left in between. Germline V CDR1 and CDR2: SGHRS, YFSETQ. The CDR3 runs 12 residues. Positive CCR7 selection of CD45RO-negative cells yielded the naive CD8 cells, and terminally differentiated effector memory CD45RA+ cells were excluded. The healthy adult donors were HIV-negative and reported no recent acute infections or vaccinations. This record belongs to a study of shared clonotypes between healthy human individuals. Study background: Researchers drew samples from two women and a few men aged 18 to 49. Broader study findings: Rarefaction exposed incomplete sorted-subset sequencing despite large depth.

Sequenced by immunoSEQ multiplex PCR; TCRdb stores in-frame clones only, minus some. The sample includes about 580,000 clones, 98% of them seen just once. This sequence originates from a man younger than 45 in good health. The source material was naive CD8+ T cells sorted from blood. V is TRBV5-1 and J is TRBJ1-1; maybe TRBD1 (6 bases). The CDR3, as DNA: TGCGCCAGCAGCTTGTCGGGACATGAAGCTTTCTTT. Residues: CASSLSGHEAFF.